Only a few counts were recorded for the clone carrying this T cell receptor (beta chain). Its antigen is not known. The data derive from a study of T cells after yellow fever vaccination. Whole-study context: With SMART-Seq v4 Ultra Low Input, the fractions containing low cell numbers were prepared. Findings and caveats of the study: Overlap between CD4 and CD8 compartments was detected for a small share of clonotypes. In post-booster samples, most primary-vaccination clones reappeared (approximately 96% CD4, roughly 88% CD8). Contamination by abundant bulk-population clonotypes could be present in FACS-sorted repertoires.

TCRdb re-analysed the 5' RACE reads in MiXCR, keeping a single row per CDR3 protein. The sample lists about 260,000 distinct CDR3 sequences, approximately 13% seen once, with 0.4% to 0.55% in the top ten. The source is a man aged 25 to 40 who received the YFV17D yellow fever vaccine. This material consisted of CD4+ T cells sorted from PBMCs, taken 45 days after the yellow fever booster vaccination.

The CDR3 bases are TGTGCCAGCAGTGGTGCCTCATACACCGGGGAGCTGTTTTTT. Translating gives CASSGASYTGELFF. The V call is TRBV2, the J call TRBJ2-2; D not certain. Germline loops: CDR1 SNHLY, CDR2 FYNNEI. This CDR3 spans 14 amino acids. V lost 4 bases and J 3 bases, leaving 9 bases between the germline ends.